This T cell receptor beta chain emerged from a study of breast tumors, draining lymph nodes, adjacent tissues. Notes on the study in general: Tumor T cell lymph node origin was a supported hypothesis, not proven. Data fit most tumor T cells coming from lymph node, expanding in tumor.

TCRdb recomputed calls from the multiplex PCR reads with MiXCR, one row per CDR3 protein. The data show more than 50,000 distinct CDR3 sequences, under 50% seen once. This clonotype has ten or more counts. The antigen is not known. It may be a read error: a sequence one base away is much more abundant. The CDR3 carries no conserved terminal phenylalanine or tryptophan, so it likely arises from a read error. The specimen was breast tumor tissue. This clonotype was obtained from a female donor with breast cancer. Some clones in this sample may be carry-over from other donors' samples.

CDR3 protein: CASSQAGRETQYS. The CDR3 region has the DNA TGTGCCAGCAGCCAAGCAGGGCGAGAGACCCAGTACTCC. The chain links TRBV14 to TRBJ2-5; TRBD1 might be the D (5 bases). Germline loops: CDR1 SGHDN, CDR2 FVKESK. V dropped 1 base and J dropped 4 bases, with 7 bases sitting between them. CDR3 size: 13 residues.